This entry lists 26 T cell receptor beta chains sequenced from one sample in a study of T cell responses to AZD1222 COVID-19 vaccine. Using immunoSEQ multiplex PCR, the repertoire was profiled, and TCRdb retains in-frame clones only, with some absent. The profile shows roughly 150,000 clones, around 91% of them singletons. The starting material was peripheral blood, obtained 28 days after the second AZD1222 dose. The receptors were sampled from an adult who received the AZD1222 COVID-19 vaccine.

Comments on this clone: This sample also contains other DNA sequences that code for the same CDR3. The CDR3 bases are TGTGCCTGGAGTACAGGGGGCGGGAATCAGCCCCAGCATTTT. It specifies CAWSTGGGNQPQHF. This chain joins TRBV30 and TRBJ1-5, with 9 bases that match TRBD1. This CDR3 comprises 14 residues. The germline V gene has CDR1 GTSNPN and CDR2 SVGIG (reference sequence). Unmatched junction bases numbered 3, after V lost 2 bases and J lost 4 bases. The full variable domain, its missing parts supplied by reference TRBV30 and TRBJ1-5, is SQTIHQWPATLVQPVGSPLSLECTVEGTSNPNLYWYRQAAGRGLQLLFYSVGIGQISSEVPQNLSASRPQDRQFILSSKKLLLSDSGFYLCAWSTGGGNQPQHFGDGTRLSIL.

The V gene is TRBV7-3, the J gene TRBJ2-7; 11 bases are a match to TRBD2. Trimming took 5 bases from V and 1 from J; bases not matched to a gene: 4. The CDR3 has 15 residues. Germline lookup yields CDR1 SGHTA and CDR2 FQGTGA. CDR3 DNA: TGTGCCAGCAGCGCCGGGACTAGCGGATCCTACGAGCAGTACTTC. It yields the protein CASSAGTSGSYEQYF.

The chain is built from TRBV6-6 and TRBJ2-3; TRBD2 is a possible D gene (7 bases). V was shortened by 6 bases and J by 2 bases, with 18 bases between the two germline ends. CDR3 length: 16 residues. Germline V CDR1 and CDR2: MNHNY, SVGAGI (reference sequence). CDR3 nucleotides: TGTGCCAGCAGCCCATGGGGGGGCCTGTTCACAGATACGCAGTATTTT. It translates to CASSPWGGLFTDTQYF.

J is TRBJ1-3 and V is TRBV5-1, with D possibly matching TRBD1 (5 bases). Germline V lookup: CDR1 SGHRS, CDR2 YFSETQ. V was trimmed by 0 bases and J by 4 bases, leaving 14 bases between them. The CDR3 consists of 16 residues. The CDR3 DNA sequence: TGCGCCAGCAGCTTGGAGGGGCGAGTGAAAGGAAACACCATATATTTT. Its protein is CASSLEGRVKGNTIYF. Combining the CDR3 with reference TRBV5-1 and TRBJ1-3 gives the whole variable domain KAGVTQTPRYLIKTRGQQVTLSCSPISGHRSVSWYQQTPGQGLQFLFEYFSETQRNKGNFPGRFSGRQFSNSRSEMNVSTLELGDSALYLCASSLEGRVKGNTIYFGEGSWLTVV.

The rearrangement links TRBV28 to TRBJ1-2, with D possibly matching TRBD1 (5 bases). Deletions cut 4 bases from V and 4 bases from J, with 13 bases between. The CDR3 is made up of 14 amino acids. Germline CDR1 and CDR2: MDHEN and SYDVKM. Here the CDR3 DNA reads TGTGCCAGCAGTTCCTCGGGGCTTAGCTATGGCTACACCTTC. It specifies CASSSSGLSYGYTF.

This clone was found a few times. The chain carries TRBV6-5 and TRBJ1-2, with 8 bases that match TRBD1. This CDR3 region has 15 residues. CDR1 MNHEY and CDR2 SVGAGI come from the germline V gene. V lost 3 bases and J lost 4; bases outside the gene matches: 7. CDR3 nucleotide sequence: TGTGCCAGCAGTTATGGGACAGGACCATCCTATGGCTACACCTTC. This translates into CASSYGTGPSYGYTF.

The chain has TRBV19 and TRBJ1-3, with a tentative D call TRBD1 (6 bases). The CDR3 length is 15 residues. V dropped 1 base and J dropped 1 base, with 8 bases sitting between them. CDR1 and CDR2 (germline): LNHDA, SQIVND (reference sequence). CDR3 loop: CASSIGGASGNTIYF. In nucleotides, the CDR3 is TGTGCCAGTAGTATAGGGGGGGCATCTGGAAACACCATATATTTT.

This chain links TRBV18 with TRBJ2-7; no definite D call. The V and J ends lost 0 bases and 4 bases respectively, with 10 bases between them. The length of the CDR3 is 14 residues. Per germline, CDR1 KGHSH and CDR2 LQKENI. The CDR3 DNA reads TGTGCCAGCTCACCACCCTCGGGTCCGTACGAGCAGTACTTC. It specifies CASSPPSGPYEQYF.

The chain couples TRBV24-1 to TRBJ2-3; 10 nucleotides match TRBD1. Germline V gene sequence: CDR1 KGHDR, CDR2 SFDVKD. With V trimmed by 6 bases and J by 2 bases, 4 bases remained unmatched. There are 15 residues in the CDR3. In nucleotides, the CDR3 is TGTGCCACCAGTCCAGGACAGGGGGACACAGATACGCAGTATTTT. Its protein product is CATSPGQGDTDTQYF.

The chain recombines TRBV28 with TRBJ2-6; 8 bases are a match to TRBD2. This CDR3 has 16 residues. CDR1 and CDR2 from the germline V gene are MDHEN and SYDVKM. With 3 bases clipped from V and 2 bases from J, the junction kept 3 bases outside the gene matches. CDR3 protein: CASSFPGGTGANVLTF. The CDR3 nucleotides read TGTGCCAGCAGTTTTCCGGGGGGGACTGGGGCCAACGTCCTGACTTTC.

The V and J genes are TRBV6-6 and TRBJ2-5, with no clear D. From germline, CDR1 is MNHNY and CDR2 SVGAGI (reference sequence). V was clipped by 5 bases and J by 5 bases, with 21 bases between them. CDR3 size: 16 residues. The CDR3 spells CASSPEIPAAAETQYF. The CDR3 DNA reads as TGTGCCAGCAGTCCCGAGATACCGGCGGCGGCGGAGACCCAGTACTTC.

J is TRBJ1-6 and V is TRBV28, with D tentatively TRBD1 (6 bases). V was pared by 6 bases and J by 7 bases, with 7 bases between. This CDR3 region has 12 residues. Germline CDR1 is MDHEN and CDR2 is SYDVKM. The CDR3 nucleotides read TGTGCCAGCAGCAGGGGCAATTCACCCCTCCACTTT. It translates to CASSRGNSPLHF. Based on the CDR3 plus reference TRBV28 and TRBJ1-6, the full variable domain is DVKVTQSSRYLVKRTGEKVFLECVQDMDHENMFWYRQDPGLGLRLIYFSYDVKMKEKGDIPEGYSVSREKKERFSLILESASTNQTSMYLCASSRGNSPLHFGNGTRLTVT.

The chain couples TRBV5-1 to TRBJ1-2, with D perhaps matching TRBD1 (6 bases). The CDR3 has 15 residues. The V gene's germline CDR1 is SGHRS and CDR2 YFSETQ. V lost 0 bases and J 8 bases, leaving 17 bases between the germline ends. The CDR3 loop is CASSLELQGTAGYTF. The CDR3 coding sequence is TGCGCCAGCAGCTTGGAGTTGCAGGGGACGGCGGGCTACACCTTC.

The chain is built from TRBV6-2 or TRBV6-3 and TRBJ1-5; perhaps TRBD1 as D (6 bases). This CDR3 is built from 15 residues. Between the trimmed V and J ends, which lost 6 bases and 0 bases, there was a span of 12 bases. Germline CDR1 and CDR2: MNHEY and SVGEGT. CDR3 bases: TGTGCCAGCAGCCCTGGACAGCTTAGCAATCAGCCCCAGCATTTT. It codes for CASSPGQLSNQPQHF.

The J gene is TRBJ2-5, the V gene TRBV7-2; TRBD2 matches 12 bases. From germline, CDR1 is SGHTA and CDR2 FQGNSA. V gave up 5 bases and J gave up 3 bases; unmatched junction bases: 13. The CDR3 contains 18 residues. The CDR3 sequence: CASSPPNVRLAGEETQYF. CDR3 nucleotide sequence: TGTGCCAGCAGCCCCCCCAACGTAAGACTAGCGGGAGAAGAGACCCAGTACTTC.

The rearrangement uses TRBV28 and TRBJ2-1; 7 positions match TRBD2. V lost 8 bases, J lost 1 base, and 8 bases stayed unmatched. The length of the CDR3 is 15 residues. Per the germline V gene, CDR1 is MDHEN and CDR2 is SYDVKM. The CDR3 region has the DNA TGTGCCAGCGGCTTACTAGCGCCGTCCTACAATGAGCAGTTCTTC. Translated: CASGLLAPSYNEQFF.

The V gene is TRBV7-9, the J gene TRBJ2-2, with 12 bases that match TRBD2. CDR1 is SEHNR, CDR2 FQNEAQ, per germline (reference sequence). V was clipped by 3 bases and J by 1 base; unmatched bases: 3. This CDR3 is 17 amino acids long. CDR3: CASSFGLAGLNTGELFF. The CDR3 DNA reads as TGTGCCAGCAGCTTTGGACTAGCGGGACTGAACACCGGGGAGCTGTTTTTT.

The rearrangement joins TRBV11-2 to TRBJ1-3; D is uncertain. The CDR3 totals 15 residues. V dropped 1 base and J dropped 3 bases, with 10 bases sitting between them. CDR1 is SGHAT, CDR2 FQNNGV, per germline. CDR3 DNA sequence: TGTGCCAGCAGCTTAGGTAACAGTTTTGGAAACACCATATATTTT. Translating gives CASSLGNSFGNTIYF. Looking up the rest from reference TRBV11-2 and TRBJ1-3 gives the full variable domain: EAGVAQSPRYKIIEKRQSVAFWCNPISGHATLYWYQQILGQGPKLLIQFQNNGVVDDSQLPKDRFSAERLKGVDSTLKIQPAKLEDSAVYLCASSLGNSFGNTIYFGEGSWLTVV.

This clone has more than one count but fewer than ten. The rearrangement links TRBV5-1 to TRBJ2-3; TRBD2 is a possible D gene (6 bases). CDR1 SGHRS and CDR2 YFSETQ come from the germline V gene. The CDR3 contains 16 residues. Deletions cut 4 bases from V and 3 bases from J, with 18 bases between. The DNA of the CDR3 is TGCGCCAGCAGCGCGGGACCCCTTGGGGAGACAGATACGCAGTATTTT. Translation gives CASSAGPLGETDTQYF.

The chain joins TRBV7-2 to TRBJ2-1; TRBD2 matches at 8 bases. The V and J ends lost 2 bases and 6 bases, in that order; junction bases with no gene match: 12. Germline CDR1 reads SGHTA; CDR2 reads FQGNSA. The CDR3 sequence is 17 residues long. The CDR3 protein is CASSLIGGVLPGNEQFF. The CDR3 DNA is TGTGCCAGCAGCTTAATCGGGGGGGTTCTCCCTGGCAATGAGCAGTTCTTC.

This rearrangement joins TRBV27 to TRBJ2-7; tentative D call: TRBD1 (6 bases). Per the germline V gene, CDR1 is MNHEY and CDR2 is SMNVEV (reference sequence). V shed 3 bases and J shed 2 bases, with 14 bases lying between them. The CDR3 is 15 residues long. The CDR3 coding sequence is TGTGCCAGCAGTTTCGCAGGGGTCCAGACCTACGAGCAGTACTTC. Encoded protein: CASSFAGVQTYEQYF.

J is TRBJ2-2 and V is TRBV5-1, with D perhaps matching TRBD1 or TRBD2 (6 bases each). Germline assignment: CDR1 SGHRS and CDR2 YFSETQ. Trimming took off 1 base at V and 4 bases at J, with 11 bases between the two ends. This CDR3 spans 15 amino acids. The CDR3 DNA reads TGCGCCAGCAGCTTGTCGGGGGCCCGCACCGGGGAGCTGTTTTTT. Its protein product is CASSLSGARTGELFF.

This clone appeared a few times. This chain connects TRBV27 to TRBJ2-7; tentatively, D is TRBD1 (5 bases). Trimming took off 6 bases at V and 6 bases at J, with 15 bases between the two ends. The germline V gene has CDR1 MNHEY and CDR2 SMNVEV (reference sequence). The CDR3 length is 13 residues. The CDR3 loop reads CASRPIAGLEQYF. DNA of the CDR3: TGTGCCAGCAGACCCATCGCAGGGCTCGAGCAGTACTTC.

V is TRBV12-5 and J is TRBJ2-1; D is unclear. Trimming stripped 7 bases from V and 14 bases from J, with 18 bases between. Germline V gene lookup returns CDR1 LGHNT and CDR2 FRNRAP. There are 12 residues in the CDR3. CDR3: CASALTQEKEFF. The CDR3 DNA reads TGTGCTAGTGCTCTAACCCAGGAAAAGGAGTTCTTC.

The chain uses TRBV6-2 or TRBV6-3 and TRBJ1-5, with no clear D. The V end was cut by 6 bases, the J end by 3 bases, with 12 bases between. The CDR3 has 14 amino acids. CDR1 is MNHEY, CDR2 SVGEGT, per germline. Here the CDR3 DNA reads TGTGCCAGCAGCAAGGACCGACTCAATCAGCCCCAGCATTTT. Its translation: CASSKDRLNQPQHF.

CDR3 region: CASSVGATLNQPQHF. The CDR3 region has the DNA TGTGCCAGCAGCGTAGGGGCCACCCTCAATCAGCCCCAGCATTTT. The chain recombines TRBV9 with TRBJ1-5; D is unclear. CDR3 length: 15 amino acids. Germline-derived CDR1 and CDR2 are SGDLS and YYNGEE. The V and J ends lost 0 bases and 3 bases respectively, with 10 bases between them.